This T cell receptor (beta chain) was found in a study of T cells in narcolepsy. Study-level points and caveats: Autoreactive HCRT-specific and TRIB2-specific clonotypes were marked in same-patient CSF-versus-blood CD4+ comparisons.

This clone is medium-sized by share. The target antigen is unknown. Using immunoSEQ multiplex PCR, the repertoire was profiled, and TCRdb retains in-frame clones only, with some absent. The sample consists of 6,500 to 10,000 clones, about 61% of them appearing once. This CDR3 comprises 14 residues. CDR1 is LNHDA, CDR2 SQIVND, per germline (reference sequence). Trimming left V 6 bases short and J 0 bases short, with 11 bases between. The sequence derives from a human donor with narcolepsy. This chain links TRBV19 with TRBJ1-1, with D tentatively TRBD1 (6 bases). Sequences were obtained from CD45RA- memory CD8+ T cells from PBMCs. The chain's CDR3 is CASSAWDMNTEAFF. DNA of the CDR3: TGTGCCAGTAGCGCGTGGGACATGAACACTGAAGCTTTCTTT.